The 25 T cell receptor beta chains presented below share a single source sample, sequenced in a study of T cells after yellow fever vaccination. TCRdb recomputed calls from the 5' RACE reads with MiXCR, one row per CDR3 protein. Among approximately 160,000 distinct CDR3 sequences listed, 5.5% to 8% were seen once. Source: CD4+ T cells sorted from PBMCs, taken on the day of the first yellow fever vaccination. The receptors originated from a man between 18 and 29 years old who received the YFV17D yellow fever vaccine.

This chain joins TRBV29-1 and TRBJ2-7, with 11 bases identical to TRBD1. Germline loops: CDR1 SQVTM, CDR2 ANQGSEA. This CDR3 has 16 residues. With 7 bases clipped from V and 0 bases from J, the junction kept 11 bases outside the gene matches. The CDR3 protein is CSAWGQGDRGSYEQYV. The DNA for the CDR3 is TGCAGCGCCTGGGGACAGGGGGACAGAGGCTCCTACGAGCAGTACGTC.

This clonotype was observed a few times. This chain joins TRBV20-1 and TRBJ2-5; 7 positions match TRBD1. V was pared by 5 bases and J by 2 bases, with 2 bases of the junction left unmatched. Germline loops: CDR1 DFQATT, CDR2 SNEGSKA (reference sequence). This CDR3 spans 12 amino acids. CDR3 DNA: TGCAGTGCTTCGGACAGGCAAGAGACCCAGTACTTC. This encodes CSASDRQETQYF.

CDR3 sequence: CASRQAEVNQPQHF. Written as DNA, the CDR3 is TGTGCCAGTAGGCAGGCAGAAGTAAATCAGCCCCAGCATTTT. The chain recombines TRBV19 with TRBJ1-5; no firm D call. Germline-derived CDR1 and CDR2 are LNHDA and SQIVND (reference sequence). The CDR3 spans 14 residues. Trimming left V 6 bases short and J 4 bases short, with 13 bases between.

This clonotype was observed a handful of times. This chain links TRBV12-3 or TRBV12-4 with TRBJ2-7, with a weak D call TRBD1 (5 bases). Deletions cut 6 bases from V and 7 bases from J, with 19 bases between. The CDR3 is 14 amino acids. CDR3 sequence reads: CASSLQGLLGEQYF. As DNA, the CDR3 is TGTGCCAGCAGCCTGCAGGGCTTGTTGGGAGAGCAGTACTTC.

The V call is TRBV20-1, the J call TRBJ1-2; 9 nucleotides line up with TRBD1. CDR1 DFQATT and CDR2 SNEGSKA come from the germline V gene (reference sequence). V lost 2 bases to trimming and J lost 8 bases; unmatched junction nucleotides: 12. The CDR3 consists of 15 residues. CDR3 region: CSARRSGQGFDGYTF. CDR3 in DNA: TGCAGTGCTAGAAGGTCGGGACAGGGTTTCGACGGCTACACCTTC.

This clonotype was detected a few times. Here the CDR3 reads CASSLGGRGAKNIQYF. CDR3 bases: TGTGCCAGCAGCTTAGGGGGTCGAGGAGCCAAAAACATTCAGTACTTC. The gene calls are TRBV11-3 and TRBJ2-4, with D unresolved. Trimming cost V 1 base and J 0 bases, with 10 bases left between them. Germline loops: CDR1 SGHNT, CDR2 YENEEA. The CDR3 is made up of 16 amino acids.

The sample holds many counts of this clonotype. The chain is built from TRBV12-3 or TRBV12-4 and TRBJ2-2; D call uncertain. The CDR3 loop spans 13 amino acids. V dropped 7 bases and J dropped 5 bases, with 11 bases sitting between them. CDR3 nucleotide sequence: TGTGCCAGCATCAACTACCAAACCGGGGAGCTGTTTTTT. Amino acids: CASINYQTGELFF.

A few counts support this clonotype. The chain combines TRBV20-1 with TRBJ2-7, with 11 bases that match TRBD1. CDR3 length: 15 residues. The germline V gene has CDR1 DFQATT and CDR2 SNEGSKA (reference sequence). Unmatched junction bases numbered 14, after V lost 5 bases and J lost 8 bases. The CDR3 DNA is TGCAGTGCTCCAACGGGATCGGGACAGGGGGAAAAGCAGTACTTC. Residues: CSAPTGSGQGEKQYF.

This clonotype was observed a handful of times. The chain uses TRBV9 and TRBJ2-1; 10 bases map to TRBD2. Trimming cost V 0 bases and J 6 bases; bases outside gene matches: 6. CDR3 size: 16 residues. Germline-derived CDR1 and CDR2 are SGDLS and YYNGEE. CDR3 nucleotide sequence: TGTGCCAGCAGCGTAGTAGGGACTAGCGCTCGCAATGAGCAGTTCTTC. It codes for CASSVVGTSARNEQFF. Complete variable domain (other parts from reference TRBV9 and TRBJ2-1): DSGVTQTPKHLITATGQRVTLRCSPRSGDLSVYWYQQSLDQGLQFLIQYYNGEERAKGNILERFSAQQFPDLHSELNLSSLELGDSALYFCASSVVGTSARNEQFFGPGTRLTVL.

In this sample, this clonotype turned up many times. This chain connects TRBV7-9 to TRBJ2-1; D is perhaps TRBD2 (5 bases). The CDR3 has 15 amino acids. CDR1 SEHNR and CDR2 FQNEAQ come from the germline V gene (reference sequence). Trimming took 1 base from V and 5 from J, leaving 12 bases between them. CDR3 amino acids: CASSLVASNHNEQFF. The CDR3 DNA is TGTGCCAGCAGCTTAGTGGCTAGCAACCACAATGAGCAGTTCTTC.

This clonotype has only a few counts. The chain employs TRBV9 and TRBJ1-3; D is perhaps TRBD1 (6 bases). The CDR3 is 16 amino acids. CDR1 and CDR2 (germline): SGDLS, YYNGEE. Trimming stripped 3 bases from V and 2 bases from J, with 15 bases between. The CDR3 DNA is TGTGCCAGCAGCGGCCGAAGGACAGAAACTGGAAACACCATATATTTT. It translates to CASSGRRTETGNTIYF.

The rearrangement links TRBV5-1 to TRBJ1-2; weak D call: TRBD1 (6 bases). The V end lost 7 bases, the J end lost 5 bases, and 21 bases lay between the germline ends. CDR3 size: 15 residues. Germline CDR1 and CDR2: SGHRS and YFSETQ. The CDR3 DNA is TGCGCCAGCTCTCCCATGGCGGGGGCTCGGTATGGCTACACCTTC. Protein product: CASSPMAGARYGYTF.

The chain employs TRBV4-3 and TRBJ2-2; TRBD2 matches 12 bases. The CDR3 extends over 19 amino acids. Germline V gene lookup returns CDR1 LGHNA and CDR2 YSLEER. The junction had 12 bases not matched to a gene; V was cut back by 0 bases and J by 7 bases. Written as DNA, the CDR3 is TGCGCCAGCAGCCAAGATCCCCCCCTAGCGGGGGGGCGGGGCGGGGAGCTGTTTTTT. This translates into CASSQDPPLAGGRGGELFF.

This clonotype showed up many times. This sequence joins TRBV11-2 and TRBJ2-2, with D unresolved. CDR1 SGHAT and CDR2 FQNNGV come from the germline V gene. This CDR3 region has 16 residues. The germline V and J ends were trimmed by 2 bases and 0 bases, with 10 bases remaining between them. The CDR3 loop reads CASSLTVIANTGELFF. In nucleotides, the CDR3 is TGTGCCAGCAGCTTAACGGTTATCGCGAACACCGGGGAGCTGTTTTTT.

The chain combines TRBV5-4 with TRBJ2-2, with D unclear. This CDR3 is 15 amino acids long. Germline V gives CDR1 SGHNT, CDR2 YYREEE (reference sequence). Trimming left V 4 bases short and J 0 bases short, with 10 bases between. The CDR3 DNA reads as TGTGCCAGCAGCCCGGTCGTCGCGAACACCGGGGAGCTGTTTTTT. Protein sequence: CASSPVVANTGELFF.

Here the CDR3 DNA reads TGCGCCAGCAGCTGGGACAGGGAGAACTATGGCTACACCTTC. Protein: CASSWDRENYGYTF. J is TRBJ1-2 and V is TRBV5-1, with 9 bases identical to TRBD1. CDR3 length: 14 amino acids. Germline values: CDR1 SGHRS, CDR2 YFSETQ. Unmatched junction bases numbered 2, after V lost 3 bases and J lost 2 bases.

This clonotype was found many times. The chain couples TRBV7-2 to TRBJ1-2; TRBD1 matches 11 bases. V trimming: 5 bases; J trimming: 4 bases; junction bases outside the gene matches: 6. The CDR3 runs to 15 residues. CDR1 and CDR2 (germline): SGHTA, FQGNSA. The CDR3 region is CASSPRTGGRYGYTF. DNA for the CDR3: TGTGCCAGCAGCCCTCGGACAGGGGGCCGCTATGGCTACACCTTC.

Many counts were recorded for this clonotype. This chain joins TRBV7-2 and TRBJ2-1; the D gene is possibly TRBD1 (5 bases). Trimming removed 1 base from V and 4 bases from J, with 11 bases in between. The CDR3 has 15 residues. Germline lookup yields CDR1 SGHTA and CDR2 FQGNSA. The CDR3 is CASSLDGHRYNEQFF. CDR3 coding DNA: TGTGCCAGCAGCTTAGATGGACACCGTTACAATGAGCAGTTCTTC. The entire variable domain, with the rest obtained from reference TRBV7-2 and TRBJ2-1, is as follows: GAGVSQSPSNKVTEKGKDVELRCDPISGHTALYWYRQSLGQGLEFLIYFQGNSAPDKSGLPSDRFSAERTGGSVSTLTIQRTQQEDSAVYLCASSLDGHRYNEQFFGPGTRLTVL.

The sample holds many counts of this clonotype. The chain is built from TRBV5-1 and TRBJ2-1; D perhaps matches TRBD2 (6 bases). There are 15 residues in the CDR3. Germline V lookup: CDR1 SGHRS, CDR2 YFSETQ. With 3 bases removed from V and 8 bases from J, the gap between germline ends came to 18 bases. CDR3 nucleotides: TGCGCCAGCAGCTCGGGACTTCTGGTTGGGGATGAGCAGTTCTTC. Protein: CASSSGLLVGDEQFF.

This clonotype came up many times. The CDR3 loop is CSASDTLPRGANVLTF. In DNA, the CDR3 is TGCAGTGCTAGTGATACTCTCCCACGCGGGGCCAACGTCCTGACTTTC. The J gene is TRBJ2-6, the V gene TRBV20-1; D not resolved. This CDR3 contains 16 residues. Trimming left V 3 bases short and J 4 bases short, with 16 bases between. Germline V gene sequence: CDR1 DFQATT, CDR2 SNEGSKA (reference sequence).

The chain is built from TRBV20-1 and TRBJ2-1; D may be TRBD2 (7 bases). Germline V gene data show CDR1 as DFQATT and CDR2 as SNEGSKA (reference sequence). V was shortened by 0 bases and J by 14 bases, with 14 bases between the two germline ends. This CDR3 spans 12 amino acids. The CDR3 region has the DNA TGCAGTGCTAGAGATCCGGGGGGCGGCGAGTTCTTC. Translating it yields CSARDPGGGEFF.

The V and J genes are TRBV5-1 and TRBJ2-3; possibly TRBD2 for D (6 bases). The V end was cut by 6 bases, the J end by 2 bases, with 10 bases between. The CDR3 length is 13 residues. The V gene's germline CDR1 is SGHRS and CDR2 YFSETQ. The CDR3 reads CASTGGDTDTQYF. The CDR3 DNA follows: TGCGCCAGCACCGGCGGGGACACAGATACGCAGTATTTT.

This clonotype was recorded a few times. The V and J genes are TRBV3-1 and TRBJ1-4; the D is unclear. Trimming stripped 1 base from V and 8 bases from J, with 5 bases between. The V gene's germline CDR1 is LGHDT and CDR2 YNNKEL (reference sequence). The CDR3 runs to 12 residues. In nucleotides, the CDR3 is TGTGCCAGCAGCCAAGTTTACGAAAAACTGTTTTTT. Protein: CASSQVYEKLFF.

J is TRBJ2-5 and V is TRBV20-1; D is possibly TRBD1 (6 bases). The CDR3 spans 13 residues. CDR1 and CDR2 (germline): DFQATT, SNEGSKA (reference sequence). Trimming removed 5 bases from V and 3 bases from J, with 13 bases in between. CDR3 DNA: TGCAGTGCTCACAGGGAACCTGAAGAGACCCAGTACTTC. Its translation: CSAHREPEETQYF.

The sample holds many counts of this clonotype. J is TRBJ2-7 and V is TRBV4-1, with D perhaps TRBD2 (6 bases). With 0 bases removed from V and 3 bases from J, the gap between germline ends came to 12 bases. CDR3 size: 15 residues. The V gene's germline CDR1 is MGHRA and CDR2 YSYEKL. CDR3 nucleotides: TGCGCCAGCAGCCAAGAGTGGGGCGGGGTCTACGAGCAGTACTTC. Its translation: CASSQEWGGVYEQYF.